Shown below are 21 T cell receptor beta chains from a single sample sequenced in a study of blood T cell repertoires in COVID-19. Clones were read by immunoSEQ multiplex PCR, and TCRdb kept only the in-frame ones, dropping some. Of roughly 500,000 clones listed, approximately 90% are singletons. The sample comprised PBMCs or T cells enriched from blood (not recorded which). The receptors stem from a woman in her 40s who had recovered from COVID-19.

This sequence joins TRBV6-2 or TRBV6-3 and TRBJ1-5; D not certain. V lost 3 bases, J lost 3 bases, and 12 bases lay in between. From germline, CDR1 is MNHEY and CDR2 SVGEGT. The CDR3 is 15 amino acids. The CDR3 loop reads CASSYFSRDNQPQHF. DNA of the CDR3: TGTGCCAGCAGTTATTTTTCTAGAGACAATCAGCCCCAGCATTTT.

The chain employs TRBV11-3 and TRBJ2-5, with 10 bases fitting TRBD2. The trim removed 3 bases at V and 4 bases at J, leaving 2 bases unmatched. The length of the CDR3 is 14 residues. Germline CDR1 reads SGHNT; CDR2 reads YENEEA. CDR3 DNA sequence: TGTGCCAGCAGCTTCTCTAGCGGGGGAGAGACCCAGTACTTC. Translating it yields CASSFSSGGETQYF.

This clone appeared a single time. This chain connects TRBV10-2 to TRBJ2-7, with a possible D match to TRBD2 (5 bases). With 4 bases removed from V and 0 bases from J, the gap between germline ends came to 10 bases. CDR1 is WSHSY, CDR2 SAAADI, per germline. The CDR3 spans 14 residues. The CDR3 DNA reads TGCGCCAGCAGTGCCCCGGGGAGCTCCTACGAGCAGTACTTC. Translation: CASSAPGSSYEQYF.

The chain combines TRBV9 with TRBJ2-5, with D hard to call. This CDR3 spans 13 amino acids. Trimming took 0 bases from V and 3 from J, leaving 6 bases between them. Per the germline V gene, CDR1 is SGDLS and CDR2 is YYNGEE. In DNA form, the CDR3 reads TGTGCCAGCAGCGTAGGTTCGGAAGAGACCCAGTACTTC. It specifies CASSVGSEETQYF.

This chain uses TRBV9 with TRBJ1-1, with 8 nucleotides matching TRBD1. CDR1 is SGDLS and CDR2 is YYNGEE in the germline V gene. The CDR3 spans 15 residues. The V segment lost 0 bases and the J segment 1 base; nucleotides outside the gene matches: 2. The CDR3 spells CASSVEGQGNTEAFF. The CDR3 bases are TGTGCCAGCAGCGTAGAAGGACAGGGGAACACTGAAGCTTTCTTT.

This sequence joins TRBV2 and TRBJ1-1; D possibly corresponds to TRBD1 (6 bases). The CDR3 runs 16 residues. V dropped 6 bases and J dropped 4 bases, with 21 bases sitting between them. Germline V CDR1 and CDR2: SNHLY, FYNNEI. CDR3 residues: CASRATQDRFSTEAFF. The CDR3 coding sequence is TGTGCCAGCAGAGCAACCCAAGACAGGTTCAGCACTGAAGCTTTCTTT.

The J gene is TRBJ2-1, the V gene TRBV3-1 (or the pseudogene TRBV3-2), with D possibly being TRBD1 (5 bases). V lost 4 bases and J 7 bases, leaving 17 bases between the germline ends. CDR3 length: 15 residues. In germline, CDR1 is LGHDT, CDR2 YNNKEL (reference sequence). The CDR3 loop is CASSRIPRGQNEQFF. The CDR3 coding sequence is TGTGCCAGCAGCCGAATTCCTAGGGGTCAGAATGAGCAGTTCTTC.

The V and J genes are TRBV11-2 and TRBJ2-1, with a possible D match to TRBD1 (7 bases). V gave up 5 bases and J gave up 4 bases, with 21 bases separating them. CDR3 length: 17 residues. The germline V gene has CDR1 SGHAT and CDR2 FQNNGV. The CDR3 protein is CASSTRSGGLGYNEQFF. The CDR3 DNA sequence: TGTGCCAGCAGCACTAGATCAGGGGGACTGGGGTACAATGAGCAGTTCTTC. The variable domain in full, completed from reference TRBV11-2 and TRBJ2-1, reads EAGVAQSPRYKIIEKRQSVAFWCNPISGHATLYWYQQILGQGPKLLIQFQNNGVVDDSQLPKDRFSAERLKGVDSTLKIQPAKLEDSAVYLCASSTRSGGLGYNEQFFGPGTRLTVL.

The chain recombines TRBV11-3 with TRBJ2-7, with a possible D match to TRBD1 (6 bases). The CDR3 runs 14 residues. V shed 5 bases and J shed 2 bases, with 13 bases lying between them. Looked up from germline, CDR1 is SGHNT and CDR2 is YENEEA. In DNA, the CDR3 is TGTGCCAGCAGCCCCACAGGGTCGACCTACGAGCAGTACTTC. Protein sequence: CASSPTGSTYEQYF.

The chain uses TRBV18 and TRBJ2-7; 10 bases line up with TRBD2. Trimming cost V 1 base and J 5 bases; bases outside gene matches: 17. The CDR3 runs 19 residues. The germline gives CDR1 KGHSH, CDR2 LQKENI. The CDR3 DNA is TGTGCCAGCTCACCACTGCGGGACACCTCTAGCGGGAGAGGGAACGAGCAGTACTTC. Its protein is CASSPLRDTSSGRGNEQYF.

CDR3 loop: CASSHRVSSTEAFF. CDR3 nucleotides: TGCGCCAGCAGCCACAGGGTTTCTAGCACTGAAGCTTTCTTT. The J gene is TRBJ1-1, the V gene TRBV4-1; D possibly corresponds to TRBD1 (5 bases). Germline values: CDR1 MGHRA, CDR2 YSYEKL. V shed 3 bases and J shed 4 bases, with 12 bases lying between them. This CDR3 has 14 residues.

The rearrangement uses TRBV7-2 and TRBJ1-1; D might be TRBD1 (5 bases). Trimming took off 7 bases at V and 0 bases at J, with 18 bases between the two ends. The CDR3 contains 16 residues. The V gene's germline CDR1 is SGHTA and CDR2 FQGNSA. The CDR3 DNA reads as TGTGCCAGCATCCTAGCGGGGGGATTAATGAACACTGAAGCTTTCTTT. Translation: CASILAGGLMNTEAFF.

This chain connects TRBV19 to TRBJ1-1; the match to TRBD1 covers 7 bases. The J segment lost 4 bases and the V segment lost 8 bases, leaving 10 bases of the junction unmatched. The CDR3 consists of 14 residues. Per germline, CDR1 LNHDA and CDR2 SQIVND (reference sequence). In DNA form, the CDR3 reads TGTGCCAGTTTCGGGAGGGGGCGCGGCACTGAAGCTTTCTTT. This codes for CASFGRGRGTEAFF.

Points on this clone: Different DNA sequences within this sample yield the same CDR3. The chain couples TRBV6-5 to TRBJ2-7; the D gene is possibly TRBD2 (6 bases). CDR3 size: 12 residues. Trimming stripped 5 bases from V and 3 bases from J, with 8 bases between. The germline gives CDR1 MNHEY, CDR2 SVGAGI. DNA of the CDR3: TGTGCCAGCAGTCCGCGGGGCTACGAGCAGTACTTC. The encoded protein is CASSPRGYEQYF.

The chain combines TRBV2 with TRBJ2-7, with a tentative D call TRBD2 (6 bases). Germline V CDR1 and CDR2: SNHLY, FYNNEI. CDR3 length: 14 amino acids. Deletions cut 5 bases from V and 3 bases from J, with 14 bases between. The CDR3 reads CASSSGRPDYEQYF. In DNA form, the CDR3 reads TGTGCCAGCAGTAGTGGGAGGCCCGACTACGAGCAGTACTTC. The variable domain in full, completed from reference TRBV2 and TRBJ2-7, reads EPEVTQTPSHQVTQMGQEVILRCVPISNHLYFYWYRQILGQKVEFLVSFYNNEISEKSEIFDDQFSVERPDGSNFTLKIRSTKLEDSAMYFCASSSGRPDYEQYFGPGTRLTVT.

The count of this clone is one. This chain links TRBV11-2 with TRBJ2-1; 9 bases line up with TRBD2. Germline CDR1 SGHAT, CDR2 FQNNGV. The CDR3 consists of 16 residues. V lost 4 bases to trimming and J lost 9 bases; unmatched junction nucleotides: 13. The DNA for the CDR3 is TGTGCCAGCAGCTCCACCCTAGCGGGATCCAAGCGTGAGCAGTTCTTC. Amino acids: CASSSTLAGSKREQFF.

This clone appeared a single time. The CDR3 DNA follows: TGTGCCAGCAGTTTACGCCCCCCGTTCCCGCGCTCCTACAATGAGCAGTTCTTC. Protein: CASSLRPPFPRSYNEQFF. The chain employs TRBV27 and TRBJ2-1; D call uncertain. V was pared by 2 bases and J by 0 bases, with 17 bases between. CDR1 MNHEY and CDR2 SMNVEV come from the germline V gene (reference sequence). This CDR3 has 18 amino acids.

V usage is TRBV10-1 and J usage is TRBJ2-7; TRBD1 aligns across 9 bases. The germline V gene has CDR1 WNHNN and CDR2 SYGVQD (reference sequence). The V gene end was trimmed by 5 bases and the J gene end by 1 base; junction bases not matched to a gene: 3. The CDR3 contains 14 residues. The DNA for the CDR3 is TGCGCCAGCAGTTTAGGGACAGGGTCCTACGAGCAGTACTTC. It encodes CASSLGTGSYEQYF.

This chain uses TRBV29-1 with TRBJ2-7; D possibly corresponds to TRBD1 (6 bases). V shed 8 bases and J shed 5 bases, with 13 bases lying between them. Germline V gene sequence: CDR1 SQVTM, CDR2 ANQGSEA. The CDR3 consists of 11 residues. This chain's CDR3 is CSIYRAHEQYF. The CDR3 nucleotides read TGCAGCATATACAGGGCCCACGAGCAGTACTTC.

The J gene is TRBJ2-3, the V gene TRBV7-2, with 7 bases lining up with TRBD2. CDR3 length: 14 residues. Per germline, CDR1 SGHTA and CDR2 FQGNSA. V shed 6 bases, J shed 5 bases, and the junction held 8 bases outside the gene matches. In DNA form, the CDR3 reads TGTGCCAGCAGGTCGGGCGGGAGTGGAGATACGCAGTATTTT. This gives the protein CASRSGGSGDTQYF.

This chain uses TRBV19 with TRBJ1-6; D is ambiguous. Trimming stripped 3 bases from V and 3 bases from J, with 3 bases between. This CDR3 comprises 13 residues. Germline lookup yields CDR1 LNHDA and CDR2 SQIVND (reference sequence). In DNA, the CDR3 is TGTGCCAGTAGTATCGGCTATAATTCACCCCTCCACTTT. This translates into CASSIGYNSPLHF.